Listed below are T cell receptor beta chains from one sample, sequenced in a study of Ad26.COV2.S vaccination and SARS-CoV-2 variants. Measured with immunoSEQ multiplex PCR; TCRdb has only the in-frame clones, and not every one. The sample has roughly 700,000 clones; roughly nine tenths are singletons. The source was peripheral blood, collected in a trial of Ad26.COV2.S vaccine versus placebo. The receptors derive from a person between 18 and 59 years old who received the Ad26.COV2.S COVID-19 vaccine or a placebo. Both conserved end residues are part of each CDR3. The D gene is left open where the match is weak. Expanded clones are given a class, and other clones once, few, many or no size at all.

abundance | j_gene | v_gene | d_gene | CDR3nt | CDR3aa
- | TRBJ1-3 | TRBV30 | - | TGTGCCTGGACTGAAATAACGTCAGGAAACACCATATATTTT | CAWTEITSGNTIYF
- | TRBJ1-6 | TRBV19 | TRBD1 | TGTGCCAGTACCCTAACAGGGGGTAATTCACCCCTCCACTTT | CASTLTGGNSPLHF
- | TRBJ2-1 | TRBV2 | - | TGTGCCAGCAGTGACTCAGGACAGTATTACAATGAGCAGTTCTTC | CASSDSGQYYNEQFF
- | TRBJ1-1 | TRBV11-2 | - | TGTGCCAGCAGCGTTGACGAGGGGTCTGAAGCTTTCTTT | CASSVDEGSEAFF
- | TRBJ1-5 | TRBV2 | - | TGTGCCAGCAGTGTCCCGGGACCTTCTTTGGGCAATCAGCCCCAGCATTTT | CASSVPGPSLGNQPQHF
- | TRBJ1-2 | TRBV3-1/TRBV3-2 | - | TGTGCCAGCAGCCCACGTGGGGCGAGCCAGGGCTATGGCTACACCTTC | CASSPRGASQGYGYTF
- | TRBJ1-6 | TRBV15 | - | TGTGCCACCAGCAGAGATCCGGGGGGGGCCCCAGTTTCACCCCTCCACTTT | CATSRDPGGAPVSPLHF
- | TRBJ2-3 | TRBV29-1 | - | TGCAGCGTAAGGGTTAGCACAGATACGCAGTATTTT | CSVRVSTDTQYF
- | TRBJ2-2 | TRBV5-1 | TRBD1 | TGCGCCAGCAGCCCTGGGACAGGGTTGGCCGGGGAGCTGTTTTTT | CASSPGTGLAGELFF
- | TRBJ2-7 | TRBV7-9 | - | TGTGCCAGCAGCCCGACGGGGGGCCACCAGGTCGAGCAGTACTTC | CASSPTGGHQVEQYF
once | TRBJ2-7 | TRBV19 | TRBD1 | TGTGCCAGTAGCCTGGACAGGACCTACGAGCAGTACTTC | CASSLDRTYEQYF
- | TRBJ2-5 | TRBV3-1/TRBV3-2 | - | TGTGCCAGCAGCCGGGAAGGGGGTCGCGGACAAGAGACCCAGTACTTC | CASSREGGRGQETQYF
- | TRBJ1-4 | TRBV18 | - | TGTGCCAGCTCACCCACAACTAATGAAAAACTGTTTTTT | CASSPTTNEKLFF
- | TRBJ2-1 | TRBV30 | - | TGTGCCTGGGCCGGGACAAATGAGCAGTTCTTC | CAWAGTNEQFF
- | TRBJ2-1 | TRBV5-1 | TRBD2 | TGCGCCAGCCACCAAGAGACTAGCGGGTACAATGAGCAGTTCTTC | CASHQETSGYNEQFF
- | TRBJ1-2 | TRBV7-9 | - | TGTGCCAGCAGCTTAGCAGTGAGGGGTTCGGATGGCTACACCTTC | CASSLAVRGSDGYTF
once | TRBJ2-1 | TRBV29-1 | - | TGCAGCGTTAAGGGGTCCTACAATGAGCAGTTCTTC | CSVKGSYNEQFF
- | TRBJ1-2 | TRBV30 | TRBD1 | TGTGCCTGGAGTGTACAGGGGAGGTATGGCTACACCTTC | CAWSVQGRYGYTF
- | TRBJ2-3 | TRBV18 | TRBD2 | TGTGCCAGCTCGCCACTAGCGGCGAGCACAGATACGCAGTATTTT | CASSPLAASTDTQYF
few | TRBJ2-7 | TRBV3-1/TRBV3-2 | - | TGTGCCAGCAGCCATTACTCTGGGTACGAGCAGTACTTC | CASSHYSGYEQYF
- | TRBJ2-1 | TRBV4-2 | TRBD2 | TGTGCCAGCAGCCAACCCCTCGGGACTAGCGGTTCCAATGAGCAGTTCTTC | CASSQPLGTSGSNEQFF
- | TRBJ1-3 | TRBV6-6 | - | TGTGCCAGCAGTTACTCTAACAGTGGAAACACCATATATTTT | CASSYSNSGNTIYF
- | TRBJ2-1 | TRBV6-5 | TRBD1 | TGTGCCAGCAGGCCGCTGATACAGGGGGCTAATGAGCAGTTCTTC | CASRPLIQGANEQFF
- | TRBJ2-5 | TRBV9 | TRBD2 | TGTGCCAGCAGCCCAGGGACTAGCGGGCAGACCCAGTACTTC | CASSPGTSGQTQYF
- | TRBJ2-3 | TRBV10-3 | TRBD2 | TGTGCCATCAGTGAGCGGGAGGGCCCCTCAGATACGCAGTATTTT | CAISEREGPSDTQYF
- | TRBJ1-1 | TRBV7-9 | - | TGTGCCAGCAGCTTAGCCTTCGGAGAAGCTTTCTTT | CASSLAFGEAFF
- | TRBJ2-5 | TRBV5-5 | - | TGTGCCAGCAGCACCCAGTGGGGACGACCGCAAGAGACCCAGTACTTC | CASSTQWGRPQETQYF
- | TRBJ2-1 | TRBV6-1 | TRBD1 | TGTGCCAGCAGTGATGTCCAGGGGGCCCACGAGCAGTTCTTC | CASSDVQGAHEQFF
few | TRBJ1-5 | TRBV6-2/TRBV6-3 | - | TGTGCCAGCAGTTACCAATCAACAGGGTCGTGGAATCAGCCCCAGCATTTT | CASSYQSTGSWNQPQHF
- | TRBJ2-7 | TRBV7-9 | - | TGTGCCAGCAGCCGAGGTATACAGGGATACGAGCAGTACTTC | CASSRGIQGYEQYF
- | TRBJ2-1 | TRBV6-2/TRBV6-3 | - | TGTGCCAGCAGCCAGGGGGGGATAGGAGAGCAGTTCTTC | CASSQGGIGEQFF
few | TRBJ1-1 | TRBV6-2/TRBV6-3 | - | TGTGCCAGCAGTTACGCGGGCACTGAAGCTTTCTTT | CASSYAGTEAFF
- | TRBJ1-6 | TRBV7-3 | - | TGTGCCAGCAGCTTAGATAAGAGTTCACCCCTCCACTTT | CASSLDKSSPLHF
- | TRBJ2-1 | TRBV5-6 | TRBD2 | TGTGCCAGCAGCTTGAGGCTGGGACTAGCGGATTACAATGAGCAGTTCTTC | CASSLRLGLADYNEQFF
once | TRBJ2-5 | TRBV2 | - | TGTGCCAGCAGTTATCGTGGGGGGGAGACCCAGTACTTC | CASSYRGGETQYF
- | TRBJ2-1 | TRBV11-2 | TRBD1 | TGTGCCAGCAGCGCTGGACAGGGGCGGATCAATGAGCAGTTCTTC | CASSAGQGRINEQFF
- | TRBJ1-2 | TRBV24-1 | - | TGTGCCACCAGTGATTTAAGGGCGGGAGGCTACACCTTC | CATSDLRAGGYTF
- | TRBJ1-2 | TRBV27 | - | TGTGCCAGCAGTTTATACGGACCTCTACCTGATGGCTACACCTTC | CASSLYGPLPDGYTF
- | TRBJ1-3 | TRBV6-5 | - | TGTGCCAGCAGTTACTCGAGAGGGAACCTTGGAAACACCATATATTTT | CASSYSRGNLGNTIYF